This note documents a single TCR beta chain sequence. This clonotype showed up many times. There is no known antigen for this receptor. Base qualities are missing; no much larger clone stands one base away. This sample is drawn from a study of T cells in Graves' hyperthyroidism and ophthalmopathy (dated by TCRdb to between 2018 and 2021). Turning to the overall study: Peripheral blood was collected at initial diagnosis, before any treatment. The roughly 100 discovery patients were randomly divided into training and test sets at a 7:3 ratio. The study also compared thyroid tissue and blood T-cell repertoires from five or six Graves' hyperthyroidism patients. TCR Vbeta CDR3 sequencing of 130 to 150 peripheral blood samples (around 45 ophthalmopathy, roughly 72 hyperthyroidism and roughly 17 progressor patients) is reported in the paper. To identify TCR V-J signatures that set the groups apart, the researchers used a discovery cohort of roughly 100 patients, made up of 40 to 45 with Graves' ophthalmopathy and 55 to 65 with stable Graves' hyperthyroidism. An independent validation cohort of under 20 hyperthyroidism patients and approximately 15 patients who later progressed to ophthalmopathy tested prospective prediction of ophthalmopathy. After sampling, hyperthyroidism patients received methimazole starting at 30 mg daily, and ophthalmopathy patients received high-dose intravenous methylprednisolone. The study at large found these results: In validation, the model predicted progression to ophthalmopathy with around 71% sensitivity and 72% to 75% specificity, a median of 6.5 months before onset. Most expanded thyroid clonotypes (frequency above 0.001) were also found in blood, which suggests that blood repertoires may mirror thyroid immune responses. A 13 V-J signature model separated ophthalmopathy from stable hyperthyroidism, with 87.88% sensitivity and roughly 81% specificity in cross-validation and 80%/75% in testing. Sample size was not statistically predetermined, and investigators were not blinded to group allocation.

The TCR beta CDR3 regions were amplified from RNA transcripts. A first-round RT-PCR of the TCR CDR3 used the HTBI primer set with the Qiagen OneStep RT-PCR kit. The libraries were constructed in a second round of multiplex PCR and then size-selected and purified. Sequencing of the libraries was done on an Illumina HiSeq2000 using paired-end 100 bp reads. Per the original workflow: SOAPnuke was used to process the raw data, removing reads that contained adapters or uncalled bases, had a mean Phred below 15, or lacked an exact match to the constant primer or identifier. COPE v1.2.5 was used to merge the high-quality paired reads, and each unique nucleotide sequence was defined as a clonotype. MiTCR v1.1 was used to align clonotypes to the IMGT TRBV, TRBD and TRBJ reference segments. Analysis was restricted to V-J combinations with a frequency above 0.0001, which covered just over 98% of repertoires. A TCS score was defined as the ratio between F50 (clonal expansion) and ExV (chaos), using BLOSUM62-based TCRdist between CDR3 peptides within each V-J. Welch's t-statistics and random forest reduced fewer than 550 V-J features to 10 to 15, which were used in a naive Bayes classifier (R e1071). TCRdb trimmed public reads at Q25 via fastp, called clones via MiXCR and kept in-frame beta chains. Every CDR3 protein is listed once, alongside the most common genes and DNA of its rows. The V and J calls follow TCRdb's processing rather than the paper's. This sample has roughly 290,000 distinct CDR3 sequences in its table, and approximately 12% of those were observed once. The top ten clones comprise more than 7.5% of the sample.

The hyperthyroidism patients were between 18 and 65 years old and newly diagnosed, with a disease duration of less than 2 months. Any patient with an uncontrolled infection, another autoimmune disease, pregnancy or lactation was excluded. Clinical symptoms, serum thyroxine and TRAb, thyroid ultrasound, and orbital computed tomography formed the basis for the diagnoses. For progressor patients, blood was drawn at the first diagnosis of hyperthyroidism, before any ophthalmopathy symptoms had appeared. Ficoll-Paque density gradient centrifugation was used to isolate PBMCs from around 10 ml of fresh peripheral blood. Progressor patients were first diagnosed with Graves' hyperthyroidism and then developed ophthalmopathy during follow-up. Total RNA was extracted with Trizol reagent, and quality was checked on an Agilent 2100 Bioanalyzer. Sequencing used blood. This clonotype was obtained from a woman in her thirties with Graves' hyperthyroidism that later progressed to Graves' ophthalmopathy.

For the CDR3, the sequence is CASSSPGQGPGDTQYF. The DNA is TGTGCCAGCAGTTCTCCGGGACAGGGCCCCGGGGATACGCAGTATTTT. This sequence uses TRBV6-2 or TRBV6-3 and TRBJ2-3, with 9 junctional bases fitting TRBD1. V and J are trimmed by 4 bases and 6 bases, and the gene matches miss 11 bases of the junction. The CDR3 goes from the cysteine to the phenylalanine over 16 residues. The retained sequence is limited to the CDR3, 48 bases, with the frame set at the first base. The germline V gene sets CDR1 to MNHEY and CDR2 to SVGEGT.